The 17 T cell receptor beta chains below all came from one sample that was sequenced in a study of blood T cell repertoires in COVID-19. Method: immunoSEQ multiplex PCR; TCRdb's copy keeps in-frame clones and lacks some. The table has about 200,000 clones, around four fifths seen once. Source material: peripheral blood. The receptors shown here come from a woman between 45 and 60 years old with active or convalescent COVID-19.

The chain employs TRBV2 and TRBJ1-6, with D perhaps matching TRBD1 (6 bases). Germline V lookup: CDR1 SNHLY, CDR2 FYNNEI. Trimming cost V 4 bases and J 8 bases, with 15 bases left between them. The CDR3 loop spans 15 amino acids. The CDR3 loop is CASSALRSGDSPLHF. The CDR3 DNA sequence: TGTGCCAGCAGTGCTCTACGGTCAGGGGATTCACCCCTCCACTTT.

This clone has just a few counts. The genes are TRBV28 and TRBJ2-1; the match to TRBD1 covers 7 bases. Germline V gene sequence: CDR1 MDHEN, CDR2 SYDVKM. This CDR3 region has 14 residues. V gave up 6 bases and J gave up 6 bases; unmatched junction bases: 8. The CDR3 DNA follows: TGTGCCAGCAGATCCCTAACAGGGGCCAATGAGCAGTTCTTC. Translation: CASRSLTGANEQFF.

The chain has TRBV5-1 and TRBJ1-5; D ambiguous. The CDR3 consists of 14 residues. From germline, CDR1 is SGHRS and CDR2 YFSETQ. Trimming removed 0 bases at V and 4 bases at J, with 8 bases between. The CDR3 DNA reads TGCGCCAGCAGCTTGGAGGCCGGGAATCAGCCCCAGCATTTT. It yields the protein CASSLEAGNQPQHF.

J is TRBJ1-1 and V is TRBV5-4; D perhaps matches TRBD1 (6 bases). Trimming cost V 6 bases and J 3 bases, with 18 bases left between them. The CDR3 totals 15 residues. Germline V gene lookup returns CDR1 SGHNT and CDR2 YYREEE (reference sequence). CDR3 nucleotides: TGTGCCAGCACTCCGAAGGGGGGGCGTGACACTGAAGCTTTCTTT. Its protein product is CASTPKGGRDTEAFF.

The rearrangement links TRBV5-5 to TRBJ1-1, with TRBD1 identical over 8 bases. The CDR3 contains 15 residues. Trimming removed 2 bases from V and 4 bases from J; junction bases left unmatched: 7. Germline CDR1 reads SGHKS; CDR2 reads YYEKEE (reference sequence). CDR3 nucleotides: TGTGCCAGCAGCTTCCAGGGGGCAGAGGGCACTGAAGCTTTCTTT. Translated: CASSFQGAEGTEAFF.

This chain connects TRBV18 to TRBJ1-2; 9 nucleotides agree with TRBD1. The junction had 4 bases not matched to a gene; V was cut back by 0 bases and J by 5 bases. Germline-derived CDR1 and CDR2 are KGHSH and LQKENI. The length of the CDR3 is 15 residues. This CDR3 is CASSPPHGQGYGYTF. CDR3 bases: TGTGCCAGCTCACCACCTCACGGACAGGGGTATGGCTACACCTTC. Drawing the rest from reference TRBV18 and TRBJ1-2, the complete variable domain is NAGVMQNPRHLVRRRGQEARLRCSPMKGHSHVYWYRQLPEEGLKFMVYLQKENIIDESGMPKERFSAEFPKEGPSILRIQQVVRGDSAAYFCASSPPHGQGYGYTFGSGTRLTVV.

The chain links TRBV5-1 to TRBJ1-6, with a weak D call TRBD1 (6 bases). The CDR3 spans 15 residues. Trimming cost V 0 bases and J 10 bases, with 14 bases left between them. CDR1 and CDR2 (germline): SGHRS, YFSETQ. The CDR3: CASSLDGGLGSPLHF. DNA of the CDR3: TGCGCCAGCAGCTTGGACGGGGGGCTGGGGTCACCCCTCCACTTT.

The V call is TRBV2, the J call TRBJ2-2; 10 nucleotides match TRBD2. The J segment lost 7 bases and the V segment lost 3 bases, leaving 8 bases of the junction unmatched. This CDR3 has 16 residues. Germline CDR1 is SNHLY and CDR2 is FYNNEI. DNA for the CDR3: TGTGCCAGCAGTGACGGTCTAGCGGGAGTAAGCGGGGAGCTGTTTTTT. Encoded protein: CASSDGLAGVSGELFF.

The V call is TRBV7-6, the J call TRBJ2-6, with 7 bases lining up with TRBD1. Germline V gene sequence: CDR1 SGHVS, CDR2 FNYEAQ. The V segment lost 5 bases and the J segment 4 bases; nucleotides outside the gene matches: 5. There are 15 residues in the CDR3. The CDR3 reads CASSQQGSGANVLTF. CDR3 DNA: TGTGCCAGCAGCCAACAGGGGAGCGGGGCCAACGTCCTGACTTTC.

The genes are TRBV24-1 and TRBJ2-2; 8 positions match TRBD2. V trimming: 5 bases; J trimming: 0 bases; junction bases outside the gene matches: 16. CDR1 is KGHDR, CDR2 SFDVKD, per germline. The length of the CDR3 is 20 residues. CDR3 in DNA: TGTGCCACCAGTGCACCCCTCGGGAGTAGCGGGGAAGCGAACACCGGGGAGCTGTTTTTT. This codes for CATSAPLGSSGEANTGELFF.

The V call is TRBV7-9, the J call TRBJ2-2; perhaps TRBD2 as D (6 bases). With 7 bases removed from V and 6 bases from J, the gap between germline ends came to 12 bases. The germline V gene has CDR1 SEHNR and CDR2 FQNEAQ (reference sequence). CDR3 length: 13 residues. The CDR3 loop is CASNGGRPGELFF. The CDR3 DNA reads TGTGCCAGCAACGGGGGAAGACCCGGGGAGCTGTTTTTT.

The chain carries TRBV4-2 and TRBJ2-3; a possible D gene is TRBD2 (6 bases). The V end was cut by 4 bases, the J end by 0 bases, with 14 bases between. The germline V gene encodes CDR1 LGHNA and CDR2 YNFKEQ. This CDR3 has 16 residues. For the CDR3, the DNA is TGTGCCAGCAGCCCTGGTTTGGAGGGAAGCACAGATACGCAGTATTTT. It is translated as CASSPGLEGSTDTQYF.

The rearrangement links TRBV12-5 to TRBJ2-1, with TRBD2 matching over 8 bases. V gave up 2 bases and J gave up 9 bases; unmatched junction bases: 9. Germline V lookup: CDR1 LGHNT, CDR2 FRNRAP. The CDR3 is made up of 15 amino acids. The CDR3 loop reads CASGLIENSGVEQFF. CDR3 nucleotide sequence: TGTGCTAGTGGTTTGATAGAAAATAGCGGGGTTGAGCAGTTCTTC.

The V call is TRBV28, the J call TRBJ1-2, with a weak D call TRBD1 (6 bases). The CDR3 totals 15 residues. Germline loops: CDR1 MDHEN, CDR2 SYDVKM. The V gene lost 3 bases and the J gene lost 5 bases, with 16 bases spanning the gap. CDR3 sequence reads: CASSFGRGKRYGYTF. DNA of the CDR3: TGTGCCAGCAGTTTCGGCAGGGGAAAACGTTATGGCTACACCTTC.

The CDR3 sequence: CASIGGGGGYTF. CDR3 in DNA: TGTGCCAGCATTGGAGGGGGGGGTGGCTACACCTTC. The chain recombines TRBV6-5 with TRBJ1-2; a possible D gene is TRBD1 (6 bases). The CDR3 sequence is 12 residues long. V was cut by 7 bases and J by 7 bases, with 13 bases left in between. Germline V gene lookup returns CDR1 MNHEY and CDR2 SVGAGI.

The table lists this clone with a count of one. The chain combines TRBV25-1 with TRBJ2-1; TRBD2 is a possible D gene (6 bases). The CDR3 runs to 15 residues. Germline V lookup: CDR1 MGHDK, CDR2 SYGVNS. Trimming removed 5 bases from V and 1 base from J, with 12 bases in between. In DNA, the CDR3 is TGTGCCAGCAGTTCGACTAGTCGTTCCTACAATGAGCAGTTCTTC. It yields the protein CASSSTSRSYNEQFF.

DNA of the CDR3: TGTGCCAGCAGCCCCCGGGACAGTAATCAGCCCCAGCATTTT. Translation: CASSPRDSNQPQHF. V and J are TRBV6-1 and TRBJ1-5; 7 bases agree with TRBD1. J gave up 4 bases and V 6 bases, and 6 bases lay outside the gene matches. Germline loops: CDR1 MNHNS, CDR2 SASEGT. The CDR3 runs 14 residues.